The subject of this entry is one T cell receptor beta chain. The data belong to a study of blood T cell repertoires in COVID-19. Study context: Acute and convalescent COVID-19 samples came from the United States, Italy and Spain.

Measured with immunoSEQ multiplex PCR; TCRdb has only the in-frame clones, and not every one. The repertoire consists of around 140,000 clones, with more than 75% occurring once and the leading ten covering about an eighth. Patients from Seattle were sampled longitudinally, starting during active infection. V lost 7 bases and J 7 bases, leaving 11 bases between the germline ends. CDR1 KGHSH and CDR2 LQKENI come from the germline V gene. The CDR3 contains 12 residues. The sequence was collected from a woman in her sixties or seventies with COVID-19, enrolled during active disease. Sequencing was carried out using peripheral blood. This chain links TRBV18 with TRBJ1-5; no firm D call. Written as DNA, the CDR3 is TGTGCCAGCTGTCCCGCGGGGCAGCCCCAGCATTTT. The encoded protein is CASCPAGQPQHF. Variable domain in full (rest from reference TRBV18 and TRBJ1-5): NAGVMQNPRHLVRRRGQEARLRCSPMKGHSHVYWYRQLPEEGLKFMVYLQKENIIDESGMPKERFSAEFPKEGPSILRIQQVVRGDSAAYFCASCPAGQPQHFGDGTRLSIL.